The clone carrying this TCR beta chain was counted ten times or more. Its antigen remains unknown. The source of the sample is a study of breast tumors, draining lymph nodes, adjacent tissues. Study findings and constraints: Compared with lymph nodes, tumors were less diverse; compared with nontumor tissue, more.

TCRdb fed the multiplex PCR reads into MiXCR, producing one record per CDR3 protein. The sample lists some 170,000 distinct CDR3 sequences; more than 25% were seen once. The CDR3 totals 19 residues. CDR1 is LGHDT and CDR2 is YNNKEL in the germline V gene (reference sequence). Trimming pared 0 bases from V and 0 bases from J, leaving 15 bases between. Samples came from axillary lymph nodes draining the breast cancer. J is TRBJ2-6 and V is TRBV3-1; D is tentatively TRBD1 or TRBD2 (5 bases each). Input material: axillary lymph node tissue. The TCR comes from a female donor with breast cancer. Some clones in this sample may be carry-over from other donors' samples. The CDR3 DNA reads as TGTGCCAGCAGCCAAGAAACGTGGGGGAAGGGCTCTGGGGCCAACGTCCTGACTTTC. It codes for CASSQETWGKGSGANVLTF.